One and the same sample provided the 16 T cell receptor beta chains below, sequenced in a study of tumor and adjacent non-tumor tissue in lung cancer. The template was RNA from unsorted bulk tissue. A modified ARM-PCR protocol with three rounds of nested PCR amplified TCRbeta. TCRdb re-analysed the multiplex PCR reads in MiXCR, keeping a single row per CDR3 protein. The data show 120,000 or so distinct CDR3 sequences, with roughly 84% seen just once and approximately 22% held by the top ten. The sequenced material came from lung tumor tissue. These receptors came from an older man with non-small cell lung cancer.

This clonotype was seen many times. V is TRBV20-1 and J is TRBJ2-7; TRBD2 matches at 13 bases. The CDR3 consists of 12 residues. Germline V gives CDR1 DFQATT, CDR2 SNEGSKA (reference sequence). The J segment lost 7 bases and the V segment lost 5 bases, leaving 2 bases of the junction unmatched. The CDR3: CSALGLAGEQYF. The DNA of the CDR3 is TGCAGTGCTCTGGGACTAGCGGGGGAGCAGTACTTC.

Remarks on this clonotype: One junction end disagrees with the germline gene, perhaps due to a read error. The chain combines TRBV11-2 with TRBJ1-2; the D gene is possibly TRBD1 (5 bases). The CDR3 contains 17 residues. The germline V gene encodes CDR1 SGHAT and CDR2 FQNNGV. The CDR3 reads CASSLDPTRALRYGYAF. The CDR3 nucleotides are TGTGCCAGCAGCTTAGATCCGACCAGGGCGCTGCGCTATGGCTACGCCTTC.

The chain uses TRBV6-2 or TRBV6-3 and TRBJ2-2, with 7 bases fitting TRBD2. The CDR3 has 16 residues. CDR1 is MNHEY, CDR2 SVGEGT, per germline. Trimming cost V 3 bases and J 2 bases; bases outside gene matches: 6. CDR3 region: CASSYISGVNTGELFF. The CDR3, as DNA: TGTGCCAGCAGTTATATCAGCGGGGTCAACACCGGGGAGCTGTTTTTT.

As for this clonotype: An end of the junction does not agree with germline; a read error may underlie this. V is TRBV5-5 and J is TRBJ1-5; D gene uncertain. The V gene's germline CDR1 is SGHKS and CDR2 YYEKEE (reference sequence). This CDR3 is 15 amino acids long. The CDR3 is CASSLAGSVNQPQHF. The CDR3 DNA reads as TGTGCCAGCAGCTTGGCCGGGTCAGTAAATCAGCCCCAACATTTT.

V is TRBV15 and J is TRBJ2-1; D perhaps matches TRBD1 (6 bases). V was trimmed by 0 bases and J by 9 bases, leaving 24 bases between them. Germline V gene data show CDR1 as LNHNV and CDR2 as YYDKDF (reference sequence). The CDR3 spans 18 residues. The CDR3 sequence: CATSRDRYRTVTIAEQFF. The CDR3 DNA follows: TGTGCCACCAGCAGAGACCGATACAGGACAGTTACAATCGCTGAGCAGTTCTTC.

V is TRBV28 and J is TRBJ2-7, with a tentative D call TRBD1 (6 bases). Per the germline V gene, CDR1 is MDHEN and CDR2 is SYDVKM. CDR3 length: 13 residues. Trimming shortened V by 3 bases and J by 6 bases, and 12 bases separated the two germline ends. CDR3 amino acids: CASSFGRGCEQYF. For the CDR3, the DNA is TGTGCCAGCAGTTTCGGAAGGGGGTGCGAGCAGTACTTC.

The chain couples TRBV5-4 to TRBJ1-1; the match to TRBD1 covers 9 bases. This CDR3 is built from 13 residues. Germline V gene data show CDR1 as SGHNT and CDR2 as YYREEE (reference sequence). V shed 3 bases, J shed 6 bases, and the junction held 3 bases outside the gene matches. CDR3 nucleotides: TGTGCCAGCAGCTCGCGGACAGGGGCTGAAGCTTTCTTT. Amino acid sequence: CASSSRTGAEAFF.

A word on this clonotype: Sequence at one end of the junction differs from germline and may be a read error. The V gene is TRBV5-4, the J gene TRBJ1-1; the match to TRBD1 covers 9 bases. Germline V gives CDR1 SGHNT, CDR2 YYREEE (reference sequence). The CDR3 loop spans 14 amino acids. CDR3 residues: CANSFDRGNTETLF. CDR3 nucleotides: TGTGCCAACAGCTTCGACAGGGGGAACACTGAAACTTTGTTT.

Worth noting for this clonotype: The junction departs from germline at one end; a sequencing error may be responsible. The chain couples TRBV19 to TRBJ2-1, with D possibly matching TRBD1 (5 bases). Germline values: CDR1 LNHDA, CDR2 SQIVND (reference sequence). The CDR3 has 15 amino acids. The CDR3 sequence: CGSSRTGVDYNEQFF. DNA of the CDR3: TGTGGCAGTAGTCGAACAGGCGTGGATTACAATGAGCAGTTCTTC.

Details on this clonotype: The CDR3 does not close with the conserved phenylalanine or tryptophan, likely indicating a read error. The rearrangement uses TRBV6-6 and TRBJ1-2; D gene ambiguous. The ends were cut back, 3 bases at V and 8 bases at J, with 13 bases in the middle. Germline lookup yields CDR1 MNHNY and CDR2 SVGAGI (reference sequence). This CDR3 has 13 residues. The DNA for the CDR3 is TGTGCCAGCAGTTATGACGAGAGTACAGGCTACACCTTG. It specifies CASSYDESTGYTL.

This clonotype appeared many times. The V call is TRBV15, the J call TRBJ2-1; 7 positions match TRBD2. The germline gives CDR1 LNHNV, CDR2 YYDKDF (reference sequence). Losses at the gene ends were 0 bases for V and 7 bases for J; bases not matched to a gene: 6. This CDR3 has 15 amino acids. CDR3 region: CATSRDLLAFNEQFF. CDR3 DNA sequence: TGTGCCACCAGCAGAGATCTACTAGCGTTTAATGAGCAGTTCTTC.

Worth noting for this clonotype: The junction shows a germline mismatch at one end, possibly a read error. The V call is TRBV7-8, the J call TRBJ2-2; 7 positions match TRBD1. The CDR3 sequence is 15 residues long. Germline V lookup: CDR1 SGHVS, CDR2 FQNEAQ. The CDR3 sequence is CANSLGTVVTGELFF. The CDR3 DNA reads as TGTGCCAATAGCTTAGGGACAGTGGTTACCGGGGAGTTGTTTTTT.

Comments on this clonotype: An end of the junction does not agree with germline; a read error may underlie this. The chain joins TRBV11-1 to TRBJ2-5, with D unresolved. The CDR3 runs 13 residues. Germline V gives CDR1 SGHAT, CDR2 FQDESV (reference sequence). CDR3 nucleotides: TGTGCCTGCAGCTTAATACGGGCAGAGACCCAGTACTTC. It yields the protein CACSLIRAETQYF. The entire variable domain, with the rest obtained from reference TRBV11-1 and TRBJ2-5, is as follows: EAEVAQSPRYKITEKSQAVAFWCDPISGHATLYWYRQILGQGPELLVQFQDESVVDDSQLPKDRFSAERLKGVDSTLKIQPAELGDSAMYLCACSLIRAETQYFGPGTRLLVL.

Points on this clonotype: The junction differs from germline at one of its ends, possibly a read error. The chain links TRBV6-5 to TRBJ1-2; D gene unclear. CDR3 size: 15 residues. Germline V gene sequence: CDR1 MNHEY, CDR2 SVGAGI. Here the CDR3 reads CASSYSKRVNYGYIF. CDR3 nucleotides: TGTGCCAGCAGTTACTCCAAACGCGTTAACTATGGCTACATCTTC.

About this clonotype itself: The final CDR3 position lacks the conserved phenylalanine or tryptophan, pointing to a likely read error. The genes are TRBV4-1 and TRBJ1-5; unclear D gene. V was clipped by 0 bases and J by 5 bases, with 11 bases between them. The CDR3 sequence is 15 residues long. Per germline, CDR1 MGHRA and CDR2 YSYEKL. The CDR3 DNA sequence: TGCGCCAGCAGCCAAGATCCGCAGCCCGATCAGCCCCAGCATTAT. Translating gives CASSQDPQPDQPQHY.

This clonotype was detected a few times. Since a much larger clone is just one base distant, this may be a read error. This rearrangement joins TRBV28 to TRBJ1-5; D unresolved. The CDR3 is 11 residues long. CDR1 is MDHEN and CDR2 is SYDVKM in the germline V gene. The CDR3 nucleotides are TGTGCCAGCAGTGGCAATCTGCCCCAGCATTTT. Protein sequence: CASSGNLPQHF.